This TCR beta chain emerged from a study of CD8+ T cells in alopecia areata. Sequencing relied on a cDNA template that was reverse transcribed from extracted RNA. The table came from immunoSEQ multiplex PCR; TCRdb's copy has only in-frame clones and leaves some out. The profile shows roughly 65,000 clones, 45% to 50% of them singletons. This CDR3 region has 10 residues. CDR1 and CDR2 (germline): SQVTM, ANQGSEA. V dropped 7 bases and J dropped 6 bases, with 10 bases sitting between them. The chain joins TRBV29-1 to TRBJ2-7; D might be TRBD2 (5 bases). The source was CD8+ T cells sorted from blood, collected at week 0. The clonotype originates from a human donor with alopecia areata. CDR3 sequence (DNA): TGCAGCGCCGTACGGGGCGAGCAGTACTTC. Residues: CSAVRGEQYF.